This T cell receptor (beta chain) was obtained from a study of blood T cell repertoires in COVID-19. Background on the study: From the United States, Italy and Spain came samples of acute and convalescent COVID-19. Sample material is recorded as cDNA or gDNA derived from T cells, B-cell-depleted T cells, or PBMCs.

Germline V gives CDR1 SEHNR, CDR2 FQNEAQ (reference sequence). The CDR3 length is 18 residues. V shed 5 bases and J 1 base; nucleotides not matched to a gene: 10. In the authors' methods: Amplification with reference gene primers provided the estimates of nucleated cell counts. Measured with immunoSEQ multiplex PCR; TCRdb has only the in-frame clones, and not every one. Clone size and the V and J calls come from that table; the DNA yielded D and trimming. The profile shows roughly 300,000 clones, 86% of them singletons. The chain couples TRBV7-9 to TRBJ2-7, with 14 bases lining up with TRBD2. The sample taken for sequencing was peripheral blood. This clonotype was sampled from a woman between 45 and 60 years old with acute or convalescent COVID-19. This CDR3 is CASSGTSGSNSRSYEQYF. In DNA, the CDR3 is TGTGCCAGCAGCGGGACTAGCGGGAGTAATAGTCGGTCCTACGAGCAGTACTTC.